Listed here are 19 T cell receptor beta chains from one sample, sequenced in a study of cytomegalovirus exposure and HLA in healthy donors. PCR involved 60 Vbeta and 13 Jbeta primers. Method: immunoSEQ multiplex PCR; TCRdb's copy keeps in-frame clones and lacks some. The repertoire holds 200,000 or so clones, with 78% as singletons. The sample taken for sequencing was PBMCs. Receptors were obtained from a woman in her 30s in good health and CMV-seropositive.

This chain uses TRBV27 with TRBJ2-2, with TRBD2 as a possible D gene (6 bases). The CDR3 sequence is 14 residues long. Germline values: CDR1 MNHEY, CDR2 SMNVEV (reference sequence). Trimming stripped 2 bases from V and 5 bases from J, with 9 bases between. CDR3 in amino acids: CASSLVGGTGELFF. The CDR3 DNA follows: TGTGCCAGCAGTTTAGTCGGGGGTACCGGGGAGCTGTTTTTT.

To note about this clone: This same CDR3 is encoded by further DNA sequences in the sample. The rearrangement joins TRBV14 to TRBJ1-2; D not resolved. The V gene lost 3 bases and the J gene lost 6 bases, with 11 bases spanning the gap. In germline, CDR1 is SGHDN, CDR2 FVKESK. This CDR3 region has 13 residues. The CDR3 is CASSQLQRHGYTF. The CDR3 DNA follows: TGTGCCAGCAGCCAGCTCCAGCGACATGGCTACACCTTC.

The chain combines TRBV7-9 with TRBJ2-1; 7 nucleotides align to TRBD2. CDR1 is SEHNR and CDR2 is FQNEAQ in the germline V gene (reference sequence). V was pared by 5 bases and J by 4 bases, with 8 bases of the junction left unmatched. The CDR3 sequence is 15 residues long. The CDR3 DNA reads TGTGCCAGCAGCCACTCCCAGCGGGGATACAATGAGCAGTTCTTC. It encodes CASSHSQRGYNEQFF.

The chain combines TRBV2 with TRBJ2-7; D may be TRBD1 (5 bases). Trimming left V 4 bases short and J 4 bases short, with 14 bases between. CDR1 and CDR2 (germline): SNHLY, FYNNEI. The CDR3 is made up of 14 amino acids. DNA of the CDR3: TGTGCCAGCAGTGTAGGGGCAAGGGGTTACGAGCAGTACTTC. It translates to CASSVGARGYEQYF.

The chain couples TRBV5-1 to TRBJ2-2; the match to TRBD2 covers 8 bases. The CDR3 runs to 17 residues. From germline, CDR1 is SGHRS and CDR2 YFSETQ. Trimming took 4 bases from V and 0 from J; bases not matched to a gene: 8. The CDR3 coding sequence is TGCGCCAGCAGCCCCTGGAGCGGGGGCCCGAACACCGGGGAGCTGTTTTTT. It codes for CASSPWSGGPNTGELFF.

This chain connects TRBV2 to TRBJ2-7, with a tentative D call TRBD1 (6 bases). The germline V gene has CDR1 SNHLY and CDR2 FYNNEI. V lost 8 bases and J lost 0, with 17 bases in between. The CDR3 loop spans 15 amino acids. CDR3 coding DNA: TGTGCCAGCGTGGTCGGGACACGCTTCTCCTACGAGCAGTACTTC. This gives the protein CASVVGTRFSYEQYF. The full variable domain, completed using reference TRBV2 and TRBJ2-7, is EPEVTQTPSHQVTQMGQEVILRCVPISNHLYFYWYRQILGQKVEFLVSFYNNEISEKSEIFDDQFSVERPDGSNFTLKIRSTKLEDSAMYFCASVVGTRFSYEQYFGPGTRLTVT.

This chain links TRBV6-5 with TRBJ2-7; 8 positions match TRBD1. The CDR3 extends over 14 amino acids. V was pared by 4 bases and J by 5 bases, with 7 bases of the junction left unmatched. Germline-derived CDR1 and CDR2 are MNHEY and SVGAGI. CDR3 sequence: CASSFGQGPDEQYF. CDR3 in DNA: TGTGCCAGCAGTTTTGGACAGGGTCCGGACGAGCAGTACTTC.

The chain couples TRBV5-6 to TRBJ2-7, with TRBD2 as a possible D gene (7 bases). The CDR3 is 18 residues long. V was shortened by 4 bases and J by 2 bases, with 25 bases between the two germline ends. Germline CDR1 is SGHDT and CDR2 is YYEEEE. CDR3 in amino acids: CASSGGAFGGWGTYEQYF. In nucleotides, the CDR3 is TGTGCCAGCAGCGGGGGGGCCTTCGGGGGTTGGGGGACCTACGAGCAGTACTTC.

This chain joins TRBV5-1 and TRBJ1-2; no firm D call. V was pared by 0 bases and J by 8 bases, with 14 bases between. From germline, CDR1 is SGHRS and CDR2 YFSETQ. This CDR3 region has 14 residues. In nucleotides, the CDR3 is TGCGCCAGCAGCTTGGCCGGGTCCTCAAAGGGCTACACCTTC. Protein sequence: CASSLAGSSKGYTF.

There are a few counts of this clone. The chain uses TRBV4-1 and TRBJ1-5; TRBD1 matches 7 bases. There are 17 residues in the CDR3. The V gene end was trimmed by 2 bases and the J gene end by 7 bases; junction bases not matched to a gene: 14. CDR1 MGHRA and CDR2 YSYEKL come from the germline V gene. This chain's CDR3 is CASSQNHGQAPGQPQHF. CDR3 DNA: TGCGCCAGCAGCCAAAATCATGGACAGGCCCCCGGGCAGCCCCAGCATTTT.

V usage is TRBV4-2 and J usage is TRBJ2-5; a possible D gene is TRBD1 (5 bases). CDR1 LGHNA and CDR2 YNFKEQ come from the germline V gene. The CDR3 is 16 residues long. The V end was cut by 1 base, the J end by 2 bases, with 14 bases between. CDR3 protein: CASSQVQGERQETQYF. CDR3 nucleotides: TGTGCCAGCAGCCAAGTACAAGGGGAACGACAAGAGACCCAGTACTTC.

The sample holds a few counts of this clone. The chain couples TRBV29-1 to TRBJ1-2, with a weak D call TRBD1 (6 bases). The germline gives CDR1 SQVTM, CDR2 ANQGSEA. The CDR3 sequence is 12 residues long. Trimming took 7 bases from V and 4 from J, leaving 13 bases between them. CDR3 bases: TGCAGCGGTGCTCAGGGGACCTATGGCTACACCTTC. Protein product: CSGAQGTYGYTF.

Concerning this clone: It is likely a read error, because the conserved phenylalanine at the end of the CDR3 is missing. Because the CDR3's place on the DNA is in doubt, the DNA is left out and the CDR3 is given as listed by TCRdb. The rearrangement links TRBV28 to TRBJ1-4; TRBD1 is the table's D call, not checked against the DNA. Germline V gene lookup returns CDR1 MDHEN and CDR2 SYDVKM. 11 amino acids form the CDR3, both terminal residues included. The CDR3 spells CASSSPGTASV.

The chain links TRBV5-1 to TRBJ2-7, with 7 positions matching TRBD2. The CDR3 extends over 16 amino acids. Germline CDR1 is SGHRS and CDR2 is YFSETQ. Trimming took 4 bases from V and 3 from J; bases not matched to a gene: 13. The CDR3 region has the DNA TGCGCCAGCAGCCCTGGTGGCACTAGCGAGTACTACGAGCAGTACTTC. This gives the protein CASSPGGTSEYYEQYF. Combining the CDR3 with reference TRBV5-1 and TRBJ2-7 gives the whole variable domain KAGVTQTPRYLIKTRGQQVTLSCSPISGHRSVSWYQQTPGQGLQFLFEYFSETQRNKGNFPGRFSGRQFSNSRSEMNVSTLELGDSALYLCASSPGGTSEYYEQYFGPGTRLTVT.

The chain recombines TRBV5-1 with TRBJ1-3; a possible D gene is TRBD1 (6 bases). Germline CDR1 is SGHRS and CDR2 is YFSETQ. Deletions cut 0 bases from V and 8 bases from J, with 9 bases between. CDR3 length equals 13 residues. The CDR3 sequence is CASSLVEGDTIYF. The CDR3, as DNA: TGCGCCAGCAGCTTGGTCGAGGGGGACACCATATATTTT.

The chain is built from TRBV5-6 and TRBJ2-4, with 8 positions matching TRBD2. V lost 5 bases and J lost 7; bases outside the gene matches: 2. CDR1 and CDR2 from the germline V gene are SGHDT and YYEEEE. The CDR3 is made up of 12 amino acids. CDR3 protein: CASSTGGNIQYF. The CDR3 nucleotides are TGTGCCAGCAGTACGGGGGGGAACATTCAGTACTTC.

V and J are TRBV14 and TRBJ2-5; weak D call: TRBD2 (5 bases). Germline CDR1 is SGHDN and CDR2 is FVKESK. This CDR3 has 16 amino acids. V gave up 4 bases and J gave up 2 bases, with 17 bases separating them. Here the CDR3 reads CASSLRPPLAQETQYF. The CDR3 DNA reads as TGTGCCAGCAGCCTCCGTCCGCCTCTAGCACAAGAGACCCAGTACTTC. The entire variable domain, with the rest obtained from reference TRBV14 and TRBJ2-5, is as follows: EAGVTQFPSHSVIEKGQTVTLRCDPISGHDNLYWYRRVMGKEIKFLLHFVKESKQDESGMPNNRFLAERTGGTYSTLKVQPAELEDSGVYFCASSLRPPLAQETQYFGPGTRLLVL.

The gene calls are TRBV7-9 and TRBJ1-1, with 7 bases identical to TRBD1. J gave up 5 bases and V 5 bases, and 11 bases lay outside the gene matches. This CDR3 is built from 15 residues. Germline V gene sequence: CDR1 SEHNR, CDR2 FQNEAQ (reference sequence). The CDR3 sequence is CASSRTPGGRTEAFF. The CDR3 nucleotides read TGTGCCAGCAGCCGGACCCCAGGGGGAAGAACTGAAGCTTTCTTT.

The chain is built from TRBV6-4 and TRBJ2-5; D is possibly TRBD2 (6 bases). V was clipped by 7 bases and J by 1 base, with 19 bases between them. Germline V gene lookup returns CDR1 MRHNA and CDR2 SNTAGT. CDR3 length equals 16 residues. The CDR3 here is CASISSRRGIQETQYF. The DNA of the CDR3 is TGTGCCAGCATCTCTAGCCGGAGGGGAATCCAAGAGACCCAGTACTTC.